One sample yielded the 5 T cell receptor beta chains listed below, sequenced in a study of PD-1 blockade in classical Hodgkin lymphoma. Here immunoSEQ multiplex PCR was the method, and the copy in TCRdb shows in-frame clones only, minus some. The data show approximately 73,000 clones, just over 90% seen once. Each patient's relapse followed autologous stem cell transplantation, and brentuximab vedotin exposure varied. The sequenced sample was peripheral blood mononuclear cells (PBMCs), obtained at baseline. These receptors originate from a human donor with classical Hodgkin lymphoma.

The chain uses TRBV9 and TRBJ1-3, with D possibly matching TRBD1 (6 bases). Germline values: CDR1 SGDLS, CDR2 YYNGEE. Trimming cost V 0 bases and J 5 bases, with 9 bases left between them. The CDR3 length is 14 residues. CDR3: CASSVEGERNTIYF. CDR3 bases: TGTGCCAGCAGCGTAGAGGGGGAAAGAAACACCATATATTTT.

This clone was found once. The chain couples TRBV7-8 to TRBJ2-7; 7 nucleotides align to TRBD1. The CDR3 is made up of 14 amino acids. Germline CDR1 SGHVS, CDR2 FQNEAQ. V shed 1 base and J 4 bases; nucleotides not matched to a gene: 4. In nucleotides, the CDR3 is TGTGCCAGCAGCTTAGTCCCGGGACAGTACGAGCAGTACTTC. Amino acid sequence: CASSLVPGQYEQYF.

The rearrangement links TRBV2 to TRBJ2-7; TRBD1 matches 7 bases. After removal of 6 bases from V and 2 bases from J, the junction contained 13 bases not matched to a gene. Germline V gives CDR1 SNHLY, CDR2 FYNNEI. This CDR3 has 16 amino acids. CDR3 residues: CASSPGVGTATYEQYF. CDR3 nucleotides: TGTGCCAGCAGCCCCGGGGTTGGGACAGCCACCTACGAGCAGTACTTC.

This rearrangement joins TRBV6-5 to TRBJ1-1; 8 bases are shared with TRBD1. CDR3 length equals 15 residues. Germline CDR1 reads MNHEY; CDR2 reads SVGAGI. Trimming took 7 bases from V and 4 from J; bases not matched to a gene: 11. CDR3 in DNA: TGTGCCAGCATTATACTCAGGGGGCCGGCCACTGAAGCTTTCTTT. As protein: CASIILRGPATEAFF.

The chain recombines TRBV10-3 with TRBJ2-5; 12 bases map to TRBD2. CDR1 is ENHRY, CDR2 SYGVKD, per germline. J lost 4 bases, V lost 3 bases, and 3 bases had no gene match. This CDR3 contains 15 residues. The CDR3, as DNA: TGTGCCATCAGTGAAGTGGGACTAGCGGGAGAGACCCAGTACTTC. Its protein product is CAISEVGLAGETQYF.